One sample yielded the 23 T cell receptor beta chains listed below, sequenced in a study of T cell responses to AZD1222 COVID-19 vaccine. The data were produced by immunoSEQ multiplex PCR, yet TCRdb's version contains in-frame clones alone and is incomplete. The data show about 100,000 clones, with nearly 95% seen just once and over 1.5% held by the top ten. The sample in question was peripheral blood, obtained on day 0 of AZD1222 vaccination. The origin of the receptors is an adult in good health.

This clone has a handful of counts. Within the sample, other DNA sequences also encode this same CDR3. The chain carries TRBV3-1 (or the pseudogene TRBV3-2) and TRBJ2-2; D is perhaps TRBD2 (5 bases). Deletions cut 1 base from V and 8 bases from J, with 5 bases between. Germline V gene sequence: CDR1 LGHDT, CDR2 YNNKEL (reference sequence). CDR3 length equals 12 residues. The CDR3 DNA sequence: TGTGCCAGCAGCCAAGGACTAGGGGAGCTGTTTTTT. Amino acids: CASSQGLGELFF.

This CDR3 is CASRKLASPSYEQYF. CDR3 nucleotides: TGTGCCAGCAGGAAACTAGCTTCCCCCTCCTACGAGCAGTACTTC. The V and J genes are TRBV11-2 and TRBJ2-7; perhaps TRBD2 as D (6 bases). Trimming shortened V by 6 bases and J by 0 bases, and 15 bases separated the two germline ends. CDR3 length: 15 amino acids. The germline V gene encodes CDR1 SGHAT and CDR2 FQNNGV.

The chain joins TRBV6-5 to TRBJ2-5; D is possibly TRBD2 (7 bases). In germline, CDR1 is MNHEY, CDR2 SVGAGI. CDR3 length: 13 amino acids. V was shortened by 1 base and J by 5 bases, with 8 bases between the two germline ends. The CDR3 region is CASSYWGGETQYF. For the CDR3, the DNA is TGTGCCAGCAGTTACTGGGGGGGCGAGACCCAGTACTTC.

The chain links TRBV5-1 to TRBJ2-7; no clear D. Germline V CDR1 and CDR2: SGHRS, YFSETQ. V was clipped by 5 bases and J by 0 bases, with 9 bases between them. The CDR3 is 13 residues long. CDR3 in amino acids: CASSSDGSYEQYF. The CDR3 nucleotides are TGCGCCAGCAGTTCGGACGGCTCCTACGAGCAGTACTTC.

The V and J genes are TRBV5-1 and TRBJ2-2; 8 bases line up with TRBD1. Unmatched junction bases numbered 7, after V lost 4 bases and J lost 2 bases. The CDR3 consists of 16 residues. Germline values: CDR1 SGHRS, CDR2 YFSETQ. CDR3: CASSDSGTGNTGELFF. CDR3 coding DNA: TGCGCCAGCAGCGATTCCGGGACAGGCAACACCGGGGAGCTGTTTTTT.

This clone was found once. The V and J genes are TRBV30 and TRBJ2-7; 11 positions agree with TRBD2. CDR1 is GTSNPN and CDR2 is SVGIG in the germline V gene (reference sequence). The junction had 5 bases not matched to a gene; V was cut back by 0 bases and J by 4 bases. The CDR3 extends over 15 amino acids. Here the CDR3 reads CAWSVPLAGGYEQYF. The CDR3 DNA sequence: TGTGCCTGGAGTGTACCGCTAGCGGGAGGATACGAGCAGTACTTC.

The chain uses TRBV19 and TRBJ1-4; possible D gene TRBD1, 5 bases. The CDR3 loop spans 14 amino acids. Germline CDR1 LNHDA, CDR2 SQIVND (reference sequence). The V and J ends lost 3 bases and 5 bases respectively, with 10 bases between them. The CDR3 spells CASSIRQLNEKLFF. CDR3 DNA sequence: TGTGCCAGTAGTATTCGACAGCTCAATGAAAAACTGTTTTTT. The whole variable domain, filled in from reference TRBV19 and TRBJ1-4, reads DGGITQSPKYLFRKEGQNVTLSCEQNLNHDAMYWYRQDPGQGLRLIYYSQIVNDFQKGDIAEGYSVSREKKESFPLTVTSAQKNPTAFYLCASSIRQLNEKLFFGSGTQLSVL.

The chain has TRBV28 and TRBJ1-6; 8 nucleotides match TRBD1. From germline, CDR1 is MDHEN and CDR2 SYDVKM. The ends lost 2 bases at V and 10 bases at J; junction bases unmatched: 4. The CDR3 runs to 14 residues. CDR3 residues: CASSLDRGVSPLHF. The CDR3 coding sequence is TGTGCCAGCAGTTTAGACAGGGGTGTGTCACCCCTCCACTTT.

The CDR3 region has the DNA TGTGCCAGGGGGTATGGGGACAGATATTACGAGCAGTACTTC. Amino acid sequence: CARGYGDRYYEQYF. The rearrangement links TRBV28 to TRBJ2-7; 7 bases match TRBD1. Germline CDR1 reads MDHEN; CDR2 reads SYDVKM. Trimming took 9 bases from V and 4 from J; bases not matched to a gene: 12. The CDR3 is made up of 14 amino acids. Variable domain in full (rest from reference TRBV28 and TRBJ2-7): DVKVTQSSRYLVKRTGEKVFLECVQDMDHENMFWYRQDPGLGLRLIYFSYDVKMKEKGDIPEGYSVSREKKERFSLILESASTNQTSMYLCARGYGDRYYEQYFGPGTRLTVT.

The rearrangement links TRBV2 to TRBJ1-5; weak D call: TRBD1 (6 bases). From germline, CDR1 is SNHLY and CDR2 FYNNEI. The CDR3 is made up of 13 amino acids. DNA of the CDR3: TGTGCTAGAGGACAGACCAGCAATCAGCCCCAGCATTTT. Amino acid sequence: CARGQTSNQPQHF.

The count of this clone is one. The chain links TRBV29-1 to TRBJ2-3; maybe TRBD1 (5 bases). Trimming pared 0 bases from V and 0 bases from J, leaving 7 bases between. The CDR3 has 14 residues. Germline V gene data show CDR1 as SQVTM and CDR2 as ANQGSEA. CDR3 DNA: TGCAGCGTTGAAGAACAGGTTAGCACAGATACGCAGTATTTT. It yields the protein CSVEEQVSTDTQYF.

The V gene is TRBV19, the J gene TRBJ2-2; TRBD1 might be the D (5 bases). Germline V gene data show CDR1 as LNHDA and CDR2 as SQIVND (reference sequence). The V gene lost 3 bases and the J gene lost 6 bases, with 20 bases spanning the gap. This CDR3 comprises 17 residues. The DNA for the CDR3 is TGTGCCAGTAGTATGTTTGGGCCCCATAGGACACCCGGGGAGCTGTTTTTT. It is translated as CASSMFGPHRTPGELFF. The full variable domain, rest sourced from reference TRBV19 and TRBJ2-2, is DGGITQSPKYLFRKEGQNVTLSCEQNLNHDAMYWYRQDPGQGLRLIYYSQIVNDFQKGDIAEGYSVSREKKESFPLTVTSAQKNPTAFYLCASSMFGPHRTPGELFFGEGSRLTVL.

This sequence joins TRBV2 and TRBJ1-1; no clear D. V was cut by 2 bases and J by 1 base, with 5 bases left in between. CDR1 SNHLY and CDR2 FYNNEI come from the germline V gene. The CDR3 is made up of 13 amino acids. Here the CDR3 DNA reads TGTGCCAGCAGTGAATCAGGGAACACTGAAGCTTTCTTT. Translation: CASSESGNTEAFF.

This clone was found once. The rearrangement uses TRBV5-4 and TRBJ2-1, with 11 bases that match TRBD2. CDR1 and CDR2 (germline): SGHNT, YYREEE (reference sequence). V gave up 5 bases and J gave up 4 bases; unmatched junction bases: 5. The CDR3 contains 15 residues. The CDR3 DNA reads TGTGCCAGCAGTCTCGGGACTAGCGGATACAATGAGCAGTTCTTC. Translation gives CASSLGTSGYNEQFF. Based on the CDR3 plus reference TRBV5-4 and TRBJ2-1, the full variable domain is ETGVTQSPTHLIKTRGQQVTLRCSSQSGHNTVSWYQQALGQGPQFIFQYYREEENGRGNFPPRFSGLQFPNYSSELNVNALELDDSALYLCASSLGTSGYNEQFFGPGTRLTVL.

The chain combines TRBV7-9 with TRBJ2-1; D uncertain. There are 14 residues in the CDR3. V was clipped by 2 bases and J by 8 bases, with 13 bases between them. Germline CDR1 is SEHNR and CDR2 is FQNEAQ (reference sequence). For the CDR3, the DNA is TGTGCCAGCAGCTTACCCCGGGTTGGGGATGAGCAGTTCTTC. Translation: CASSLPRVGDEQFF.

The CDR3 nucleotides read TGTGCCAGCAGTTTCGTGTGGCAGGGGAACAATGAGCAGTTCTTC. Its protein product is CASSFVWQGNNEQFF. The J gene is TRBJ2-1, the V gene TRBV6-5, with D perhaps TRBD1 (6 bases). This CDR3 has 15 amino acids. V dropped 4 bases and J dropped 5 bases, with 15 bases sitting between them. Germline V gene sequence: CDR1 MNHEY, CDR2 SVGAGI.

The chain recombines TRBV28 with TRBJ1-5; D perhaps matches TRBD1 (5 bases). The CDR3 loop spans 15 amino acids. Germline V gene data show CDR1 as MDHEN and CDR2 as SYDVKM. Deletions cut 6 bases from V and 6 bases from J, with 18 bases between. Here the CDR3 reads CASSPAGLVFQPQHF. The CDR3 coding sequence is TGTGCCAGCAGCCCAGCAGGGTTGGTCTTTCAGCCCCAGCATTTT. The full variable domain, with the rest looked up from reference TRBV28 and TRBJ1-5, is DVKVTQSSRYLVKRTGEKVFLECVQDMDHENMFWYRQDPGLGLRLIYFSYDVKMKEKGDIPEGYSVSREKKERFSLILESASTNQTSMYLCASSPAGLVFQPQHFGDGTRLSIL.

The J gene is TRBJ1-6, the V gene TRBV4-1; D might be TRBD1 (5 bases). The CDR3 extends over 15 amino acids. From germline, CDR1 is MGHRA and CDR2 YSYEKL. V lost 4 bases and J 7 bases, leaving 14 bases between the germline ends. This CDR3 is CASSPEGHPNSPLHF. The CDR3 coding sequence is TGCGCCAGCAGCCCGGAGGGGCACCCGAATTCACCCCTCCACTTT.

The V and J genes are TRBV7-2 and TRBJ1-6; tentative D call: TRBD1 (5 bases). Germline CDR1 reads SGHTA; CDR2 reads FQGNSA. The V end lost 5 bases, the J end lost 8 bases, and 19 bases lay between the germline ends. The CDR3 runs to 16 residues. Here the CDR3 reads CASSISIWGTDSPLHF. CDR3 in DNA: TGTGCCAGCAGCATCTCGATTTGGGGGACGGATTCACCCCTCCACTTT.

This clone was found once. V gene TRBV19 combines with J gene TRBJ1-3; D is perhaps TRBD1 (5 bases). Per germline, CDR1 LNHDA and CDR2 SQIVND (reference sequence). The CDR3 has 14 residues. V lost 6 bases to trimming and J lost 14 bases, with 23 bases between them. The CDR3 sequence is CASSSLRDSGELYF. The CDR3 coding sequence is TGTGCCAGTAGCTCACTCCGGGACTCAGGAGAGCTATATTTT.

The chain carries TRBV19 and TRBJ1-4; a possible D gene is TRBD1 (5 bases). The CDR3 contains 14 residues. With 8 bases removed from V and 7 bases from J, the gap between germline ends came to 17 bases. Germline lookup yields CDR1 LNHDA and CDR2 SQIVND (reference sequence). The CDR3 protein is CASSGPRDSEKLFF. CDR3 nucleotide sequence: TGTGCCAGTTCGGGGCCGAGAGACAGTGAAAAACTGTTTTTT.

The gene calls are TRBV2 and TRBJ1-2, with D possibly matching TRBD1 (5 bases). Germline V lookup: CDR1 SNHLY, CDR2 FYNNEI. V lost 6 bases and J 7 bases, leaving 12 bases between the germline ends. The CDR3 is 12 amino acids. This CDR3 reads CASSDWGGGYTF. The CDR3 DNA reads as TGTGCCAGCAGCGACTGGGGGGGTGGCTACACCTTC.

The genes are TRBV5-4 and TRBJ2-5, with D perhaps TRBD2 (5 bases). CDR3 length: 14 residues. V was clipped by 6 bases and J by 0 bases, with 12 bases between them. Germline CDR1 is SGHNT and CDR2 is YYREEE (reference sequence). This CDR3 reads CASTLLGNQETQYF. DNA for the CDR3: TGTGCCAGCACCCTCCTCGGGAACCAAGAGACCCAGTACTTC.